These 21 T cell receptor beta chains were sequenced from one sample in a study of Tregs in tolerant kidney transplant recipients. Assay: immunoSEQ multiplex PCR; the TCRdb copy retains only in-frame clones and omits some. The sample contains some 110,000 clones, almost 95% of which appear only once. Material: CD4+ T cells from blood. The receptors were sampled from a human donor in good health.

The chain carries TRBV4-1 and TRBJ2-2; TRBD2 agrees at 8 bases. J gave up 4 bases and V 1 base, and 8 bases lay outside the gene matches. Germline loops: CDR1 MGHRA, CDR2 YSYEKL. The CDR3 has 17 residues. CDR3 amino acids: CASSQVAGGLGTGELFF. The DNA for the CDR3 is TGCGCCAGCAGCCAAGTTGCGGGAGGTTTGGGCACCGGGGAGCTGTTTTTT.

V and J are TRBV7-9 and TRBJ1-1; perhaps TRBD1 as D (5 bases). This CDR3 has 14 amino acids. V shed 4 bases and J shed 1 base, with 10 bases lying between them. The germline CDR1 and CDR2 sequences are SEHNR and FQNEAQ (reference sequence). CDR3: CASSSKGWNTEAFF. The CDR3 DNA reads as TGTGCCAGCAGCTCGAAGGGGTGGAACACTGAAGCTTTCTTT. The complete variable domain, with remaining parts taken from reference TRBV7-9 and TRBJ1-1, reads DTGVSQNPRHKITKRGQNVTFRCDPISEHNRLYWYRQTLGQGPEFLTYFQNEAQLEKSRLLSDRFSAERPKGSFSTLEIQRTEQGDSAMYLCASSSKGWNTEAFFGQGTRLTVV.

The V call is TRBV5-1, the J call TRBJ1-1, with TRBD1 as a possible D gene (6 bases). V was trimmed by 4 bases and J by 4 bases, leaving 17 bases between them. The CDR3 runs 15 residues. Per the germline V gene, CDR1 is SGHRS and CDR2 is YFSETQ. The CDR3 reads CASSPRTAGGTEAFF. The CDR3 DNA follows: TGCGCCAGCAGCCCAAGGACAGCCGGGGGCACTGAAGCTTTCTTT.

The chain has TRBV5-1 and TRBJ1-5; D is unresolved. Trimming cost V 5 bases and J 2 bases, with 8 bases left between them. Germline-derived CDR1 and CDR2 are SGHRS and YFSETQ. This CDR3 region has 13 residues. This chain's CDR3 is CASSFFGNQPQHF. For the CDR3, the DNA is TGCGCCAGCAGTTTCTTCGGCAATCAGCCCCAGCATTTT.

V is TRBV5-1 and J is TRBJ2-5; 8 bases are a match to TRBD2. This CDR3 region has 15 residues. Germline trimming cut 4 bases from V and 3 bases from J; bases unmatched to any gene: 8. Germline CDR1 SGHRS, CDR2 YFSETQ. For the CDR3, the DNA is TGCGCCAGCAGCCGGAACCCGGGGGGGGAAGAGACCCAGTACTTC. Protein: CASSRNPGGEETQYF.

The chain combines TRBV18 with TRBJ1-2; a weak D match, TRBD1 (6 bases). With 0 bases removed from V and 5 bases from J, the gap between germline ends came to 16 bases. Germline lookup yields CDR1 KGHSH and CDR2 LQKENI. The CDR3 has 16 residues. The CDR3 coding sequence is TGTGCCAGCTCACCACCTATGCAGGGGCCCGGATATGGCTACACCTTC. This translates into CASSPPMQGPGYGYTF. The complete variable domain, with remaining parts taken from reference TRBV18 and TRBJ1-2, reads NAGVMQNPRHLVRRRGQEARLRCSPMKGHSHVYWYRQLPEEGLKFMVYLQKENIIDESGMPKERFSAEFPKEGPSILRIQQVVRGDSAAYFCASSPPMQGPGYGYTFGSGTRLTVV.

This chain connects TRBV20-1 to TRBJ2-7; D remains unclear. The CDR3 consists of 11 residues. Trimming removed 4 bases from V and 2 bases from J, with 6 bases in between. Germline CDR1 and CDR2: DFQATT and SNEGSKA (reference sequence). The CDR3 DNA follows: TGCAGTGCTAAACCTACCTACGAGCAGTACTTC. Its translation: CSAKPTYEQYF.

The V gene is TRBV5-1, the J gene TRBJ2-7; 12 bases line up with TRBD1. This CDR3 spans 15 amino acids. With V trimmed by 4 bases and J by 5 bases, 7 bases remained unmatched. Germline V gives CDR1 SGHRS, CDR2 YFSETQ. This chain's CDR3 is CASSNRDRGLDEQYF. CDR3 DNA: TGCGCCAGCAGCAACCGGGACAGGGGGCTCGACGAGCAGTACTTC.

J is TRBJ1-3 and V is TRBV15, with D unresolved. The CDR3 loop spans 16 amino acids. The V end lost 2 bases, the J end lost 0 bases, and 11 bases lay between the germline ends. The V gene's germline CDR1 is LNHNV and CDR2 YYDKDF (reference sequence). CDR3 sequence reads: CATSRNRWVSGNTIYF. CDR3 nucleotides: TGTGCCACCAGCAGAAACCGGTGGGTCTCTGGAAACACCATATATTTT.

The rearrangement uses TRBV18 and TRBJ1-5; D gene uncertain. This CDR3 has 15 residues. V lost 4 bases, J lost 0 bases, and 10 bases lay in between. Germline-derived CDR1 and CDR2 are KGHSH and LQKENI. This CDR3 reads CASSRTVNSNQPQHF. The CDR3 nucleotides read TGTGCCAGCTCACGAACGGTTAATAGCAATCAGCCCCAGCATTTT.

The chain joins TRBV5-1 to TRBJ2-1, with unresolved D. Germline CDR1 is SGHRS and CDR2 is YFSETQ. Trimming took off 2 bases at V and 5 bases at J, with 2 bases between the two ends. The CDR3 is 11 amino acids. CDR3 loop: CASSFHNEQFF. The CDR3, as DNA: TGCGCCAGCAGCTTCCACAATGAGCAGTTCTTC. The complete variable domain, with remaining parts taken from reference TRBV5-1 and TRBJ2-1, reads KAGVTQTPRYLIKTRGQQVTLSCSPISGHRSVSWYQQTPGQGLQFLFEYFSETQRNKGNFPGRFSGRQFSNSRSEMNVSTLELGDSALYLCASSFHNEQFFGPGTRLTVL.

J is TRBJ2-3 and V is TRBV19; possibly TRBD1 or TRBD2 for D (5 bases each). V lost 3 bases and J lost 2, with 18 bases in between. There are 17 residues in the CDR3. Germline values: CDR1 LNHDA, CDR2 SQIVND (reference sequence). The CDR3 here is CASSIPRGSFDTDTQYF. The CDR3, as DNA: TGTGCCAGTAGTATTCCTCGGGGCAGTTTCGACACAGATACGCAGTATTTT. The whole variable domain, filled in from reference TRBV19 and TRBJ2-3, reads DGGITQSPKYLFRKEGQNVTLSCEQNLNHDAMYWYRQDPGQGLRLIYYSQIVNDFQKGDIAEGYSVSREKKESFPLTVTSAQKNPTAFYLCASSIPRGSFDTDTQYFGPGTRLTVL.

The CDR3 DNA follows: TGTGCCAGCAGCTTAAGGGTCGGGGGTAGCACCTATGGCTACACCTTC. Translation gives CASSLRVGGSTYGYTF. This chain joins TRBV7-9 and TRBJ1-2, with D perhaps TRBD1 (5 bases). Trimming shortened V by 2 bases and J by 4 bases, and 17 bases separated the two germline ends. CDR3 size: 16 residues. Germline CDR1 SEHNR, CDR2 FQNEAQ (reference sequence). The full variable domain, completed using reference TRBV7-9 and TRBJ1-2, is DTGVSQNPRHKITKRGQNVTFRCDPISEHNRLYWYRQTLGQGPEFLTYFQNEAQLEKSRLLSDRFSAERPKGSFSTLEIQRTEQGDSAMYLCASSLRVGGSTYGYTFGSGTRLTVV.

This chain links TRBV5-1 with TRBJ1-2; 8 nucleotides agree with TRBD1. Germline CDR1 and CDR2: SGHRS and YFSETQ. There are 13 residues in the CDR3. Unmatched junction bases numbered 7, after V lost 4 bases and J lost 8 bases. The DNA for the CDR3 is TGCGCCAGCAGCCCAGGACAGGGAGGAGGCTACACCTTC. As protein: CASSPGQGGGYTF.

This clone was recorded only once. Mismatch with germline at one junction end may stem from a read error. The chain employs TRBV7-7 and TRBJ2-5, with 10 bases matching TRBD2. The CDR3 is 15 residues long. Germline-derived CDR1 and CDR2 are SSHAT and FNYEAQ (reference sequence). The CDR3 nucleotides read TGTGCTAGCAGCTTAGCGGGGGGTGCAGCAGAGACCCAGTACTTC. It specifies CASSLAGGAAETQYF.

This rearrangement joins TRBV9 to TRBJ1-1, with 8 nucleotides matching TRBD1. There are 15 residues in the CDR3. The V and J ends lost 0 bases and 5 bases, in that order; junction bases with no gene match: 6. CDR1 and CDR2 from the germline V gene are SGDLS and YYNGEE. The CDR3 sequence is CASSVVATGETEAFF. CDR3 bases: TGTGCCAGCAGCGTAGTGGCGACAGGGGAAACTGAAGCTTTCTTT.

The V gene is TRBV4-1, the J gene TRBJ2-4; D is possibly TRBD1 (6 bases). CDR1 MGHRA and CDR2 YSYEKL come from the germline V gene. The V gene lost 1 base and the J gene lost 1 base, with 20 bases spanning the gap. This CDR3 region has 19 residues. For the CDR3, the DNA is TGCGCCAGCAGCCAAGGGGCGATACAGGGATACCTGGCCAAAAACATTCAGTACTTC. This encodes CASSQGAIQGYLAKNIQYF.

The genes are TRBV5-6 and TRBJ1-3; no reliable D call. Per germline, CDR1 SGHDT and CDR2 YYEEEE. Trimming left V 7 bases short and J 4 bases short, with 9 bases between. There are 12 residues in the CDR3. The CDR3 nucleotides are TGTGCCAGCTCCTACGCGGGAAACACCATATATTTT. Protein sequence: CASSYAGNTIYF.

Here the CDR3 DNA reads TGTGCCAGCAGACTCGGACAGGGGGGGAACACTGAAGCTTTCTTT. This encodes CASRLGQGGNTEAFF. The chain links TRBV2 to TRBJ1-1; 10 nucleotides agree with TRBD1. V was clipped by 6 bases and J by 1 base; unmatched bases: 5. The V gene's germline CDR1 is SNHLY and CDR2 FYNNEI. The CDR3 consists of 15 residues.

V and J are TRBV18 and TRBJ2-2; no reliable D call. CDR1 is KGHSH, CDR2 LQKENI, per germline. This CDR3 has 16 residues. Trimming took 2 bases from V and 0 from J, leaving 10 bases between them. CDR3 residues: CASSPVAAPNTGELFF. CDR3 in DNA: TGTGCCAGCTCACCAGTAGCAGCGCCGAACACCGGGGAGCTGTTTTTT.

In the case of this clone: At one of its ends the junction is not consistent with the germline gene, which may arise from a read error. The CDR3 DNA follows: TGTGCCAGCAGCTCGACCGGGACATTGGAAATCCCCCCACGCTTC. Its protein is CASSSTGTLEIPPRF. V gene TRBV11-2 combines with J gene TRBJ2-7, with a weak D call TRBD1 (6 bases). CDR1 and CDR2 (germline): SGHAT, FQNNGV. The CDR3 loop spans 15 amino acids.